The 26 T cell receptor beta chains below were found in one sample sequenced in a study of T cells in Graves' hyperthyroidism and ophthalmopathy. The TCR beta CDR3 regions underwent amplification using RNA transcripts as the source. The HTBI primer set was used in a first-round RT-PCR of the TCR CDR3. Via MiXCR, TCRdb re-called the multiplex PCR reads, giving one row per CDR3 protein. The sample has more than 150,000 distinct CDR3 sequences; around 15% are singletons. Sequenced sample: blood. All receptors derive from a woman aged 45-65 years with Graves' hyperthyroidism.

This clonotype was detected many times. CDR3 loop: CASSSPLGRLAGSTDTQYF. DNA of the CDR3: TGTGCCAGCAGCTCCCCCCTTGGCCGACTAGCGGGGAGCACAGATACGCAGTATTTT. The chain is built from TRBV7-9 and TRBJ2-3; 11 bases are a match to TRBD2. Per germline, CDR1 SEHNR and CDR2 FQNEAQ (reference sequence). The CDR3 runs 19 residues. V lost 4 bases, J lost 0 bases, and 12 bases stayed unmatched.

This clonotype was observed a single time. The rearrangement joins TRBV28 to TRBJ1-5; the D gene is possibly TRBD1 (6 bases). Germline values: CDR1 MDHEN, CDR2 SYDVKM. The CDR3 spans 14 residues. V was clipped by 1 base and J by 9 bases, with 13 bases between them. CDR3 protein: CASSLSGAFGPQHF. In DNA, the CDR3 is TGTGCCAGCAGTTTATCGGGGGCGTTTGGGCCCCAGCATTTT.

This clonotype was recorded many times. CDR3 region: CASSFPGQGGPEQFF. The DNA for the CDR3 is TGTGCCAGCAGCTTTCCGGGACAGGGAGGCCCCGAGCAGTTCTTC. The chain combines TRBV11-1 with TRBJ2-1; 9 nucleotides match TRBD1. The CDR3 loop spans 15 amino acids. V was clipped by 3 bases and J by 10 bases; unmatched bases: 10. In germline, CDR1 is SGHAT, CDR2 FQDESV (reference sequence).

V usage is TRBV30 and J usage is TRBJ2-7; D may be TRBD1 (5 bases). The CDR3 loop spans 13 amino acids. CDR1 and CDR2 (germline): GTSNPN, SVGIG (reference sequence). Trimming removed 1 base from V and 6 bases from J, with 13 bases in between. The CDR3 reads CAWSAGFLLEQYF. The CDR3 DNA sequence: TGTGCCTGGAGTGCAGGGTTTCTGCTCGAGCAGTACTTC. The full variable domain, rest sourced from reference TRBV30 and TRBJ2-7, is SQTIHQWPATLVQPVGSPLSLECTVEGTSNPNLYWYRQAAGRGLQLLFYSVGIGQISSEVPQNLSASRPQDRQFILSSKKLLLSDSGFYLCAWSAGFLLEQYFGPGTRLTVT.

This clonotype was detected ten times or more. This chain uses TRBV27 with TRBJ2-7; TRBD1 matches at 7 bases. The V and J ends lost 2 bases and 1 base, in that order; junction bases with no gene match: 5. The germline V gene has CDR1 MNHEY and CDR2 SMNVEV (reference sequence). The CDR3 is 15 amino acids. CDR3 protein: CASSLVGTASYEQYF. In DNA, the CDR3 is TGTGCCAGCAGTTTAGTCGGGACAGCTTCCTACGAGCAGTACTTC.

Concerning this clonotype itself: Possible read error: a much larger clone is one base away. The chain carries TRBV27 and TRBJ2-7, with 10 bases lining up with TRBD2. With 8 bases clipped from V and 2 bases from J, the junction kept 9 bases outside the gene matches. CDR3 size: 15 residues. CDR1 MNHEY and CDR2 SMNVEV come from the germline V gene (reference sequence). The CDR3 region is CASGSTSGVPYEQYF. The CDR3 DNA sequence: TGTGCCAGCGGATCTACTAGCGGGGTCCCCTACGAGCAGTACTTC.

The chain employs TRBV18 and TRBJ2-1, with TRBD2 identical over 7 bases. CDR3 length: 14 residues. The germline CDR1 and CDR2 sequences are KGHSH and LQKENI. J was trimmed by 13 bases and V by 0 bases; bases with no gene match: 9. The CDR3 DNA reads as TGTGCCAGCTCACCACCGCCTAGCGGTAGTGGACAGTTCTTC. This encodes CASSPPPSGSGQFF. Full variable domain (outside the CDR3, taken from reference TRBV18 and TRBJ2-1): NAGVMQNPRHLVRRRGQEARLRCSPMKGHSHVYWYRQLPEEGLKFMVYLQKENIIDESGMPKERFSAEFPKEGPSILRIQQVVRGDSAAYFCASSPPPSGSGQFFGPGTRLTVL.

This clonotype occurred a few times. The rearrangement joins TRBV5-4 to TRBJ2-1, with TRBD2 matching 8 bases. Germline CDR1 and CDR2: SGHNT and YYREEE (reference sequence). Unmatched junction bases numbered 7, after V lost 4 bases and J lost 4 bases. The CDR3 consists of 15 residues. CDR3 in DNA: TGTGCCAGCAGCGGCGGGACTAGGATTTACAATGAGCAGTTCTTC. The encoded protein is CASSGGTRIYNEQFF.

The chain is built from TRBV4-3 and TRBJ2-3, with 16 nucleotides matching TRBD2. Germline loops: CDR1 LGHNA, CDR2 YSLEER. Germline trimming cut 0 bases from V and 5 bases from J; bases unmatched to any gene: 5. This CDR3 comprises 18 residues. CDR3 coding DNA: TGCGCCAGCAGCCAAGATGGGACTAGCGGGGGGGCTTTAGATACGCAGTATTTT. As protein: CASSQDGTSGGALDTQYF.

This clonotype was observed at least ten times. V usage is TRBV5-1 and J usage is TRBJ2-2; 9 nucleotides line up with TRBD2. Germline CDR1 SGHRS, CDR2 YFSETQ. Unmatched junction bases numbered 6, after V lost 6 bases and J lost 12 bases. The length of the CDR3 is 12 residues. CDR3 amino acids: CASTLAGLQLFF. Here the CDR3 DNA reads TGCGCCAGCACACTAGCGGGCTTGCAGCTGTTTTTT.

The table lists this clonotype with many counts. J is TRBJ2-7 and V is TRBV6-1, with D tentatively TRBD2 (7 bases). V lost 2 bases and J 2 bases, leaving 16 bases between the germline ends. CDR3 size: 16 residues. The germline CDR1 and CDR2 sequences are MNHNS and SASEGT. CDR3 sequence (DNA): TGTGCCAGCAGTGAAAGGGGGGGGCTAGTCCCCTACGAGCAGTACTTC. It translates to CASSERGGLVPYEQYF.

In regard to this clonotype: The junction shows a germline mismatch at one end, possibly a read error. V gene TRBV7-7 combines with J gene TRBJ2-5, with 8 bases identical to TRBD1. The CDR3 sequence is 15 residues long. Germline V lookup: CDR1 SSHAT, CDR2 FNYEAQ (reference sequence). CDR3: CASSLTGEGQETQYF. The CDR3 DNA reads as TGTGCTAGCAGCTTGACAGGGGAAGGCCAAGAGACCCAGTACTTC.

This clonotype was seen repeatedly, ten times or more. This sequence joins TRBV10-3 and TRBJ1-2; unclear D gene. V was shortened by 5 bases and J by 4 bases, with 14 bases between the two germline ends. There are 14 residues in the CDR3. Germline V gives CDR1 ENHRY, CDR2 SYGVKD. The CDR3 loop reads CAISPRGDRYGYTF. In DNA, the CDR3 is TGTGCCATCAGTCCCCGGGGTGACCGCTATGGCTACACCTTC.

The chain uses TRBV6-1 and TRBJ2-5; no clear D. The CDR3 totals 15 residues. V shed 0 bases and J shed 5 bases, with 13 bases lying between them. Germline-derived CDR1 and CDR2 are MNHNS and SASEGT. The CDR3 nucleotides are TGTGCCAGCAGTGAAGCGCTCGGTTCCCGGGAGACCCAGTACTTC. Translating it yields CASSEALGSRETQYF.

This clonotype was detected ten times or more. V and J are TRBV7-9 and TRBJ2-1, with D unclear. The CDR3 extends over 16 amino acids. Looked up from germline, CDR1 is SEHNR and CDR2 is FQNEAQ (reference sequence). Deletions cut 3 bases from V and 1 base from J, with 13 bases between. The CDR3 here is CASSFTSSGSYNEQFF. The CDR3 bases are TGTGCCAGCAGCTTCACATCCTCCGGTTCCTACAATGAGCAGTTCTTC.

The chain employs TRBV7-9 and TRBJ2-2; D tentatively reads TRBD1 or TRBD2 (5 bases each). The length of the CDR3 is 13 residues. The ends were cut back, 11 bases at V and 4 bases at J, with 14 bases in the middle. Germline V gene sequence: CDR1 SEHNR, CDR2 FQNEAQ (reference sequence). CDR3 DNA: TGTGCCCCCGAGGGGATACGCACCGGGGAGCTGTTTTTT. As protein: CAPEGIRTGELFF.

This clonotype was recorded at least ten times. The CDR3 bases are TGTGCCAGCAGCGACGGACTAGCGAAAGATACGCAGTATTTT. It encodes CASSDGLAKDTQYF. This chain joins TRBV11-2 and TRBJ2-3, with 9 bases aligning to TRBD2. V lost 5 bases to trimming and J lost 5 bases; unmatched junction nucleotides: 5. Germline V gene sequence: CDR1 SGHAT, CDR2 FQNNGV. The CDR3 runs to 14 residues.

This clonotype was counted at least ten times. The rearrangement joins TRBV19 to TRBJ1-2; TRBD1 might be the D (5 bases). V gave up 1 base and J gave up 3 bases, with 9 bases separating them. This CDR3 has 14 amino acids. Germline V CDR1 and CDR2: LNHDA, SQIVND (reference sequence). CDR3 loop: CASSIAGTDYGYTF. The CDR3 DNA reads as TGTGCCAGTAGTATAGCGGGGACCGACTATGGCTACACCTTC.

This clonotype was recorded a few times. The chain links TRBV4-2 to TRBJ1-4, with D possibly matching TRBD1 (6 bases). This CDR3 contains 15 residues. The germline V gene has CDR1 LGHNA and CDR2 YNFKEQ. Trimming took off 1 base at V and 7 bases at J, with 13 bases between the two ends. The CDR3 is CASSQVSGEGEKLFF. The CDR3 coding sequence is TGTGCCAGCAGCCAAGTCTCAGGGGAAGGTGAAAAACTGTTTTTT.

V usage is TRBV20-1 and J usage is TRBJ2-5, with D hard to call. The CDR3 is made up of 15 amino acids. V lost 0 bases to trimming and J lost 3 bases, with 14 bases between them. CDR1 is DFQATT and CDR2 is SNEGSKA in the germline V gene (reference sequence). CDR3 sequence (DNA): TGCAGTGCTAGAGATCGGTCTAGAGACGAAGAGACCCAGTACTTC. Its translation: CSARDRSRDEETQYF.

This clonotype was seen ten or more times. V usage is TRBV12-3 or TRBV12-4 and J usage is TRBJ1-2; D remains unclear. There are 13 residues in the CDR3. Trimming took 3 bases from V and 4 from J, leaving 9 bases between them. The CDR3 DNA follows: TGTGCCAGCAGTTTTGAGACGGTCTATGGCTACACCTTC. It is translated as CASSFETVYGYTF.

In this sample, this clonotype turned up a few times. The chain joins TRBV4-1 to TRBJ1-1; TRBD1 aligns across 8 bases. This CDR3 comprises 15 residues. V was pared by 2 bases and J by 3 bases, with 5 bases of the junction left unmatched. Germline loops: CDR1 MGHRA, CDR2 YSYEKL. As DNA, the CDR3 is TGCGCCAGCAGCCAACCTCAGGGGGCAGACACTGAAGCTTTCTTT. Amino acid sequence: CASSQPQGADTEAFF.

This clonotype was found many times. This sequence joins TRBV6-5 and TRBJ1-1; D gene uncertain. Trimming removed 0 bases at V and 0 bases at J, with 14 bases between. Germline V gene sequence: CDR1 MNHEY, CDR2 SVGAGI. The CDR3 spans 17 residues. Written as DNA, the CDR3 is TGTGCCAGCAGTTACTCGCCCCCCTTAAGGGTGAACACTGAAGCTTTCTTT. Its translation is CASSYSPPLRVNTEAFF.

This clonotype occurred many times. The rearrangement links TRBV28 to TRBJ2-2; D is possibly TRBD1 (6 bases). CDR3 length: 13 amino acids. Trimming removed 11 bases from V and 4 bases from J, with 14 bases in between. Germline loops: CDR1 MDHEN, CDR2 SYDVKM. The chain's CDR3 is CARQGRRTGELFF. Written as DNA, the CDR3 is TGTGCCCGCCAGGGGCGCCGCACCGGGGAGCTGTTTTTT.

This clonotype was observed many times. The DNA for the CDR3 is TGCGCCAGCAGCTTGGGACAGATCTACAATGAGCAGTTCTTC. Translated, it gives CASSLGQIYNEQFF. The chain uses TRBV5-1 and TRBJ2-1; maybe TRBD1 (5 bases). This CDR3 spans 14 amino acids. The germline gives CDR1 SGHRS, CDR2 YFSETQ. The V end was cut by 0 bases, the J end by 3 bases, with 7 bases between. The full variable domain, with the rest looked up from reference TRBV5-1 and TRBJ2-1, is KAGVTQTPRYLIKTRGQQVTLSCSPISGHRSVSWYQQTPGQGLQFLFEYFSETQRNKGNFPGRFSGRQFSNSRSEMNVSTLELGDSALYLCASSLGQIYNEQFFGPGTRLTVL.

V gene TRBV2 combines with J gene TRBJ1-1; tentatively, D is TRBD1 (6 bases). Per the germline V gene, CDR1 is SNHLY and CDR2 is FYNNEI. The CDR3 contains 13 residues. The V gene lost 11 bases and the J gene lost 4 bases, with 17 bases spanning the gap. In DNA, the CDR3 is TGTGCCGGGACACTCGTGGGGGCCACTGAAGCTTTCTTT. Its translation: CAGTLVGATEAFF.